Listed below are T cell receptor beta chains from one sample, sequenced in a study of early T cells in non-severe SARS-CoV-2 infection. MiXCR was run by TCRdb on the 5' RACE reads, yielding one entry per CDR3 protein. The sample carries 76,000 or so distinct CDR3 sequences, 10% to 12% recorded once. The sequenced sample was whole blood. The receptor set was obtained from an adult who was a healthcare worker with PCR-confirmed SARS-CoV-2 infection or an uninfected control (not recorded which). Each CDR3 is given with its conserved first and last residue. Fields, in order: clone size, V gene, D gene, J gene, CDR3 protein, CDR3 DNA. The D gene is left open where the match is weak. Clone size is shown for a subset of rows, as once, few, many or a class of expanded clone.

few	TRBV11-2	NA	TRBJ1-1	CASSLVDATEAFF	TGTGCCAGCAGCTTAGTCGACGCCACTGAAGCTTTCTTT
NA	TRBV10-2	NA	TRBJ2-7	CASSDTGYEQYF	TGCGCCAGCAGTGACACCGGCTACGAGCAGTACTTC
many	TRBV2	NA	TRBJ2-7	CASSEAGTVLSYEQYF	TGTGCCAGCAGTGAAGCGGGAACAGTACTTTCCTACGAGCAGTACTTC
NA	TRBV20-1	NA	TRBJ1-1	CSARDPGAGQFTEAFF	TGCAGTGCTAGAGATCCGGGGGCTGGTCAGTTCACTGAAGCTTTCTTT
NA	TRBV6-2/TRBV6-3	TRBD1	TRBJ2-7	CASSYSTGATPLYEQYF	TGTGCCAGCAGTTACTCGACAGGGGCCACTCCACTTTACGAGCAGTACTTC
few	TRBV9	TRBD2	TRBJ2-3	CASSVSGGRTDTQYF	TGTGCCAGCAGCGTAAGCGGGGGGCGAACAGATACGCAGTATTTT
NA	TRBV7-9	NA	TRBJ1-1	CASSFQVSTEAFF	TGTGCCAGCAGCTTTCAGGTTTCCACTGAAGCTTTCTTT
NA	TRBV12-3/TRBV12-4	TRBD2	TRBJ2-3	CASIKRGLADTQYF	TGTGCCAGCATTAAGCGGGGCCTGGCAGATACGCAGTATTTT
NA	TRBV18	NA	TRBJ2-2	CASSPTQANTGELFF	TGTGCCAGCTCACCGACTCAGGCGAACACCGGGGAGCTGTTTTTT
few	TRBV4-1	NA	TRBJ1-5	CASSQVSGSQPQHF	TGCGCCAGCAGCCAAGTATCGGGTAGTCAGCCCCAGCATTTT
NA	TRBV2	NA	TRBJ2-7	CASSDRRDHAYEQYF	TGTGCCAGCAGTGATCGGCGTGATCATGCGTACGAGCAGTACTTC
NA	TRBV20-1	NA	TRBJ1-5	CSAHSLTGLGNQPQHF	TGCAGTGCTCACTCCCTGACAGGATTGGGCAATCAGCCCCAGCATTTT
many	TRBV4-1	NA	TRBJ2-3	CASSQGSIASAETDTQYF	TGCGCCAGCAGCCAAGGATCGATCGCTAGCGCGGAAACAGATACGCAGTATTTT
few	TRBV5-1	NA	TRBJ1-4	CASSLEQAGTIEKLFF	TGCGCCAGCAGCTTGGAACAGGCGGGCACAATTGAAAAACTGTTTTTT
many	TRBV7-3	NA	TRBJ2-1	CASSSSGYNEQFF	TGTGCCAGCAGCTCCTCGGGGTACAATGAGCAGTTCTTC
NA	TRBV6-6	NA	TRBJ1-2	CASSYRQTLYGYTF	TGTGCCAGCAGTTACCGCCAGACCTTATATGGCTACACCTTC
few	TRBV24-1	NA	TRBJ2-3	CATSGVSTDTQYF	TGTGCCACCAGTGGGGTGAGCACAGATACGCAGTATTTT
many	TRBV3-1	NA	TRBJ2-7	CASSQDTGSYEQYF	TGTGCCAGCAGCCAAGACACAGGCTCCTACGAGCAGTACTTC
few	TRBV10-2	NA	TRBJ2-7	CASSVEGPDSSYEQYF	TGCGCCAGCAGTGTAGAGGGGCCCGATAGCTCCTACGAGCAGTACTTC
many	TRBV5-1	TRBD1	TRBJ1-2	CASSVNGGTGNYGYTF	TGCGCCAGCAGCGTAAACGGCGGGACAGGAAACTATGGCTACACCTTC
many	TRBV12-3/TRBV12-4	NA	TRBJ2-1	CASGVGGDEQFF	TGTGCCAGCGGGGTTGGAGGCGATGAGCAGTTCTTC
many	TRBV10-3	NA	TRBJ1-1	CAISEGREVETEAFF	TGTGCCATCAGTGAGGGCAGGGAGGTGGAAACTGAAGCTTTCTTT
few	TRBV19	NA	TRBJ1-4	CASSIKGGGYNEKLFF	TGTGCCAGTAGTATCAAGGGCGGGGGCTACAATGAAAAACTGTTTTTT
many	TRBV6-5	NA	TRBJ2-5	CASSYSGELSQETQYF	TGTGCCAGCAGTTACTCGGGCGAGCTTAGCCAAGAGACCCAGTACTTC
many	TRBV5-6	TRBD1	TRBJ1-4	CASSSKGAATNEKLFF	TGTGCCAGCAGCTCGAAGGGGGCTGCAACTAATGAAAAACTGTTTTTT
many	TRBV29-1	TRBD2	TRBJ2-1	CSGSIAGSYNEQFF	TGCAGCGGTTCCATAGCGGGGTCCTACAATGAGCAGTTCTTC
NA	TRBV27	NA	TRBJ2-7	CASSPTLFSSYEQYF	TGTGCCAGCAGCCCCACCCTTTTTAGCTCCTACGAGCAGTACTTC